The 21 T cell receptor beta chains below all came from one sample that was sequenced in a study of T cells after yellow fever vaccination. Each CDR3 protein gets one entry after TCRdb re-called the 5' RACE reads with MiXCR. In the table there are some 350,000 distinct CDR3 sequences, 4.1% of which are singletons. The sample in question was PBMCs, obtained 5 days after the yellow fever booster vaccination. The receptors were gathered from a man aged 18 to 30 who received the YFV17D yellow fever vaccine.

This clonotype came up many times. V gene TRBV5-1 combines with J gene TRBJ2-3; D remains ambiguous. Germline V lookup: CDR1 SGHRS, CDR2 YFSETQ. The CDR3 covers 15 residues. Trimming took off 4 bases at V and 0 bases at J, with 12 bases between the two ends. Here the CDR3 reads CASSLERTSTDTQYF. Here the CDR3 DNA reads TGCGCCAGCAGCCTCGAGCGCACCAGCACAGATACGCAGTATTTT.

This clonotype was recorded at least ten times. The rearrangement links TRBV5-1 to TRBJ1-1; D is unresolved. CDR3 length: 13 residues. Germline V lookup: CDR1 SGHRS, CDR2 YFSETQ. V dropped 0 bases and J dropped 2 bases, with 5 bases sitting between them. CDR3 sequence: CASSLVLNTEAFF. CDR3 bases: TGCGCCAGCAGCTTGGTCCTAAACACTGAAGCTTTCTTT.

This clonotype was counted between two and nine times. V gene TRBV7-3 combines with J gene TRBJ2-3, with TRBD2 matching over 10 bases. Trimming took 5 bases from V and 0 from J; bases not matched to a gene: 17. CDR3 length equals 20 residues. Germline values: CDR1 SGHTA, CDR2 FQGTGA. The CDR3 sequence: CASSPTLWASGRESTDTQYF. In DNA, the CDR3 is TGTGCCAGCAGCCCAACCCTTTGGGCTAGCGGGAGAGAGAGCACAGATACGCAGTATTTT.

This chain joins TRBV6-5 and TRBJ2-5; no clear D. The CDR3 runs 14 residues. Germline CDR1 and CDR2: MNHEY and SVGAGI. Trimming stripped 5 bases from V and 0 bases from J, with 10 bases between. As DNA, the CDR3 is TGTGCCAGCAGTGCCCAAGGTTACCAAGAGACCCAGTACTTC. As protein: CASSAQGYQETQYF.

This clonotype was observed at least ten times. The chain has TRBV7-2 and TRBJ2-1; 10 positions match TRBD2. Germline V lookup: CDR1 SGHTA, CDR2 FQGNSA. The V gene end was trimmed by 3 bases and the J gene end by 2 bases; junction bases not matched to a gene: 1. This CDR3 has 15 amino acids. The CDR3 reads CASSFSGGPYNEQFF. DNA of the CDR3: TGTGCCAGCAGCTTTAGCGGGGGGCCCTACAATGAGCAGTTCTTC.

In this sample, this clonotype turned up a few times. The rearrangement links TRBV6-5 to TRBJ2-5; 7 bases fit TRBD1. This CDR3 has 14 residues. J lost 1 base, V lost 6 bases, and 5 bases had no gene match. Germline CDR1 is MNHEY and CDR2 is SVGAGI. The CDR3 is CASRRTGFQETQYF. The CDR3 DNA follows: TGTGCCAGCAGGAGGACAGGATTCCAAGAGACCCAGTACTTC.

This clonotype was counted at least ten times. The V call is TRBV6-2 or TRBV6-3, the J call TRBJ2-2; D gene ambiguous. V lost 4 bases and J 0 bases, leaving 15 bases between the germline ends. Germline CDR1 is MNHEY and CDR2 is SVGEGT. The CDR3 has 17 residues. The CDR3 spells CASSSFQQESNTGELFF. In DNA, the CDR3 is TGTGCCAGCAGTTCGTTTCAGCAGGAATCGAACACCGGGGAGCTGTTTTTT.

This clonotype was counted between two and nine times. V is TRBV6-4 and J is TRBJ2-3; the match to TRBD1 covers 9 bases. The CDR3 length is 14 residues. After removal of 6 bases from V and 5 bases from J, the junction contained 6 bases not matched to a gene. Germline values: CDR1 MRHNA, CDR2 SNTAGT. The CDR3: CASRNRGPGDTQYF. The CDR3 coding sequence is TGTGCCAGCAGAAACAGGGGGCCGGGAGATACGCAGTATTTT.

The V call is TRBV4-3, the J call TRBJ1-2, with a possible D match to TRBD1 (5 bases). This CDR3 is 12 amino acids long. Germline CDR1 LGHNA, CDR2 YSLEER. V was cut by 4 bases and J by 8 bases, with 11 bases left in between. The CDR3 coding sequence is TGCGCCAGCAGCCGGGGGAGAGAGGGCTACACCTTC. Its protein product is CASSRGREGYTF.

This clonotype was counted between two and nine times. V is TRBV14 and J is TRBJ2-3; D is ambiguous. This CDR3 spans 13 amino acids. Trimming shortened V by 6 bases and J by 5 bases, and 12 bases separated the two germline ends. Per germline, CDR1 SGHDN and CDR2 FVKESK. The CDR3 here is CASSRVSGDTQYF. The CDR3 coding sequence is TGTGCCAGCAGTAGGGTCTCGGGAGATACGCAGTATTTT.

This clonotype turned up a few times. The genes are TRBV6-5 and TRBJ1-1, with D possibly being TRBD1 (6 bases). The ends were cut back, 2 bases at V and 4 bases at J, with 17 bases in the middle. This CDR3 is 16 amino acids long. Germline V lookup: CDR1 MNHEY, CDR2 SVGAGI. The CDR3 region is CASSYGVGGLSTEAFF. For the CDR3, the DNA is TGTGCCAGCAGTTACGGGGTCGGGGGGCTATCCACTGAAGCTTTCTTT.

This clonotype was counted a few times. The chain links TRBV7-2 to TRBJ2-7, with 11 bases matching TRBD2. CDR1 is SGHTA and CDR2 is FQGNSA in the germline V gene. V was pared by 4 bases and J by 5 bases, with 7 bases of the junction left unmatched. The CDR3 loop spans 15 amino acids. Written as DNA, the CDR3 is TGTGCCAGCAGCTCCGGGACTAGCGGAGTGGACGAGCAGTACTTC. Translated, it gives CASSSGTSGVDEQYF.

This clonotype has ten or more counts. Here the CDR3 DNA reads TGTGCCAGCAGCCTGGAATACGAGCAGTACTTC. Its translation is CASSLEYEQYF. The chain carries TRBV4-2 and TRBJ2-7; D is unclear. The V end lost 4 bases, the J end lost 4 bases, and 5 bases lay between the germline ends. The CDR3 has 11 amino acids. Germline lookup yields CDR1 LGHNA and CDR2 YNFKEQ.

This chain connects TRBV20-1 to TRBJ1-2; maybe TRBD1 (5 bases). The CDR3 has 15 residues. Trimming cost V 3 bases and J 4 bases, with 18 bases left between them. Germline values: CDR1 DFQATT, CDR2 SNEGSKA (reference sequence). CDR3 nucleotide sequence: TGCAGTGCTAGCCCAGGGCCCCTAGGAGGCTATGGCTACACCTTC. Amino acid sequence: CSASPGPLGGYGYTF.

There are a few counts of this clonotype. The V call is TRBV6-6, the J call TRBJ2-4; possibly TRBD1 for D (5 bases). The CDR3 is 14 amino acids. The germline V and J ends were trimmed by 7 bases and 6 bases, with 16 bases remaining between them. Germline V gives CDR1 MNHNY, CDR2 SVGAGI (reference sequence). CDR3 nucleotides: TGTGCCAGCACCGGCGAGATTAGGGGAAACATTCAGTACTTC. It translates to CASTGEIRGNIQYF.

At least ten counts were recorded for this clonotype. The rearrangement joins TRBV5-1 to TRBJ2-1; D uncertain. The V and J ends lost 2 bases and 9 bases respectively, with 9 bases between them. CDR1 SGHRS and CDR2 YFSETQ come from the germline V gene. The CDR3 consists of 12 residues. The CDR3 spells CASSFPVGEQFF. In nucleotides, the CDR3 is TGCGCCAGCAGCTTCCCAGTCGGTGAGCAGTTCTTC.

The gene calls are TRBV11-2 and TRBJ2-5, with D unclear. Germline V CDR1 and CDR2: SGHAT, FQNNGV. CDR3 size: 13 residues. V lost 2 bases, J lost 3 bases, and 7 bases lay in between. The DNA of the CDR3 is TGTGCCAGCAGCTTACAGATTGAAGAGACCCAGTACTTC. Residues: CASSLQIEETQYF.

This clonotype showed up just a few times. The V and J genes are TRBV28 and TRBJ2-7, with D possibly being TRBD1 or TRBD2 (5 bases each). The CDR3 covers 10 residues. Germline loops: CDR1 MDHEN, CDR2 SYDVKM. The CDR3 here is CPRDPREQYV. The CDR3 coding sequence is TGTCCCCGGGACCCGAGGGAGCAGTACGTC.

A few counts support this clonotype. The V and J genes are TRBV20-1 and TRBJ1-3; TRBD1 agrees at 7 bases. CDR1 and CDR2 (germline): DFQATT, SNEGSKA (reference sequence). The CDR3 runs 14 residues. Germline trimming cut 1 base from V and 8 bases from J; bases unmatched to any gene: 8. The CDR3 protein is CSARVDRDGDTIYF. For the CDR3, the DNA is TGCAGTGCTAGAGTAGACAGGGATGGGGACACCATATATTTT.

This clonotype was seen more than once but under ten times. This sequence joins TRBV12-3 or TRBV12-4 and TRBJ2-5; D possibly corresponds to TRBD1 (6 bases). The CDR3 is 14 residues long. The V end was cut by 3 bases, the J end by 5 bases, with 13 bases between. CDR3 DNA: TGTGCCAGCAGTTTTCACGAGGGGGAGGAGACCCAGTACTTC. Its translation is CASSFHEGEETQYF.

This clonotype has only a few counts. CDR3: CASKFREQETQYF. The CDR3 DNA is TGCGCCAGCAAGTTCCGGGAACAAGAGACCCAGTACTTC. The rearrangement links TRBV5-1 to TRBJ2-5, with D possibly matching TRBD2 (5 bases). This CDR3 is 13 amino acids long. Trimming shortened V by 6 bases and J by 2 bases, and 11 bases separated the two germline ends. Germline CDR1 SGHRS, CDR2 YFSETQ.